This TCR beta chain is from a study of human T cells and chemical hapten exposure. Only a few counts were recorded for this clonotype. Its matching antigen is unknown. Authors' data handling: Sample TCR totals centred on a median of around 95,000, ranging about 20,000 to 700,000. TCRdb processed the RACE reads anew with MiXCR; each CDR3 protein has one entry. These V and J calls originate from TCRdb's pipeline instead of the authors' own analysis. The data show just under 350,000 distinct CDR3 sequences, under 9% seen once. Germline V lookup: CDR1 SGDLS, CDR2 YYNGEE. Trimming cost V 7 bases and J 4 bases, with 18 bases left between them. CDR3 size: 15 residues. Time point reported: patch test 1, 2 weeks after DPC sensitization. Treatment meaning: therapeutic diphenylcyclopropenone sensitization with weekly scalp DPC. Prior to application of each patch test, blood was drawn. Each donor was an alopecia patient between 18 and 70 years of age who qualified for DPC.

The study, taken as a whole, reports: Expanded TCRs produced significantly more large CDR3 similarity clusters than controls did.

The chain joins TRBV9 to TRBJ1-3, with TRBD1 as a possible D gene (6 bases). This clonotype was obtained from a woman under 30 with alopecia areata. Some clones in this sample may be carry-over from other donors' samples. Sample: whole blood, taken in connection with sensitization to the hapten diphenylcyclopropenone (DPC). The CDR3 DNA follows: TGTGCCAGCGGCGAGGGCCGACAGGACGGAAACACCATATATTTT. Translated, it gives CASGEGRQDGNTIYF.